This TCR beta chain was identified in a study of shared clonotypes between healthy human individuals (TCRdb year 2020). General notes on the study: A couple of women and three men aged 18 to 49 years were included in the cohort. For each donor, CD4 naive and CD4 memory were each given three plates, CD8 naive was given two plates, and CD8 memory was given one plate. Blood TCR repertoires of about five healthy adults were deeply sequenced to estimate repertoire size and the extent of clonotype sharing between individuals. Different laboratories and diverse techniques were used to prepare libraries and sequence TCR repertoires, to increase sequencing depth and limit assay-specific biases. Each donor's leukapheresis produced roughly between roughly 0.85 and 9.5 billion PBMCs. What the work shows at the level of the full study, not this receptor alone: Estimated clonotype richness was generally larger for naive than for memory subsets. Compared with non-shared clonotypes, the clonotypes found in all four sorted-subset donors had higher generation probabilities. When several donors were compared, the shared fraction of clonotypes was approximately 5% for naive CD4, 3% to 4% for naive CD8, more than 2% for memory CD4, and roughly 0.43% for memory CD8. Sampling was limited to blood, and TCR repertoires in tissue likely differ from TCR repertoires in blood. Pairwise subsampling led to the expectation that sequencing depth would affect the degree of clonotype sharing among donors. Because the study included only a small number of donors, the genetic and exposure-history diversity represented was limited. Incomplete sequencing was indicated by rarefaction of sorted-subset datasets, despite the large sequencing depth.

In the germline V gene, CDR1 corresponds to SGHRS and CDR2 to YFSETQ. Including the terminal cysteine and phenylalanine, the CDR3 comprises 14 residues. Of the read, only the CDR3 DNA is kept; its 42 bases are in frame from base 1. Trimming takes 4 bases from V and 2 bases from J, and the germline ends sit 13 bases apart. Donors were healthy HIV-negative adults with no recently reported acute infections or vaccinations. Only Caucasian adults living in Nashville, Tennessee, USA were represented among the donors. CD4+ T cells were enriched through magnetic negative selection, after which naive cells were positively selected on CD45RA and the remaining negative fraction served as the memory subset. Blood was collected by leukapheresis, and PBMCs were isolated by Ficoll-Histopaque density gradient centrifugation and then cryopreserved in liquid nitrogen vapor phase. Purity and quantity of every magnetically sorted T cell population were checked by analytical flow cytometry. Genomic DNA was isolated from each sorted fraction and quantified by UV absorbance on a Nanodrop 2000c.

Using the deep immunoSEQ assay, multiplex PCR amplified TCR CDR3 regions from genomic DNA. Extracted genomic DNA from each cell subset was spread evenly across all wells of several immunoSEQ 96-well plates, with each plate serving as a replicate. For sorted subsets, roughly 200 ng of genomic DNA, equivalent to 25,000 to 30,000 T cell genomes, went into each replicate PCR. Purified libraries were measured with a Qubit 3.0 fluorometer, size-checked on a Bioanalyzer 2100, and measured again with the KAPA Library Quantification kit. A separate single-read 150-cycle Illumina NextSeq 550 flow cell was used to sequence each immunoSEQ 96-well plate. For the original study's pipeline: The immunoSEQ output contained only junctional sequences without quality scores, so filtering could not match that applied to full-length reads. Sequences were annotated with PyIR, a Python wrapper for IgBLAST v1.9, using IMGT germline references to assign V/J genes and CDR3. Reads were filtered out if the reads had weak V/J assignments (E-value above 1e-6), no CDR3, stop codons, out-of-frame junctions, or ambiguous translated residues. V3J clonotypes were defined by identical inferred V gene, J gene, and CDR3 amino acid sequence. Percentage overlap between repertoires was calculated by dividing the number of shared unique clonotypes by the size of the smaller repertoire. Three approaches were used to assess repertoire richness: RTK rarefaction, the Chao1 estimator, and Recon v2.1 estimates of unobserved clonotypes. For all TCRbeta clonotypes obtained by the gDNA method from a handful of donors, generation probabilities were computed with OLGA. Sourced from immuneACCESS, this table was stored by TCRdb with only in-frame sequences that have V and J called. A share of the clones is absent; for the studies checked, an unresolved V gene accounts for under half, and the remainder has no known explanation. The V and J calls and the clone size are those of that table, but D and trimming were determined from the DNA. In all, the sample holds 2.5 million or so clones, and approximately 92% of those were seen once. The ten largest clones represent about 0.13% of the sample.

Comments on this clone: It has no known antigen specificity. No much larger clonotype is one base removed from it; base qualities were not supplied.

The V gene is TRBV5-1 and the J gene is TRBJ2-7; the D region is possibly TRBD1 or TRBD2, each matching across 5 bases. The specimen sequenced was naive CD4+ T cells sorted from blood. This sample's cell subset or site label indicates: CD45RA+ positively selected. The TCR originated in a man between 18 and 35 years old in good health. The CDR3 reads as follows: CASSRDAAPYEQYF. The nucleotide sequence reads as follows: TGCGCCAGCAGCCGGGACGCTGCCCCCTACGAGCAGTACTTC.